This T cell receptor beta chain was sequenced for a study of spatial heterogeneity in lung cancer. Study details: Each distinct TCR and UMI combination averaged more than ten appearances in raw reads.

Time point defined: sample taken at primary tumor resection. Tumor, nontumor lung or frozen PBMC supplied whole RNA that was sequenced unsorted. Patients with untreated early-stage non-small cell lung cancer, numbering 55 to 75, were the donors. The presence of a unique molecular identifier marked each TCR cDNA molecule. One entry per CDR3 protein, called by TCRdb with MiXCR from the 5' RACE reads. The profile shows about 80,000 distinct CDR3 sequences, approximately 21% of them singletons. The CDR3 sequence is 12 residues long. Trimming took off 5 bases at V and 6 bases at J, with 11 bases between the two ends. The V gene's germline CDR1 is SGHTA and CDR2 FQGNSA.

V gene TRBV7-2 combines with J gene TRBJ2-7, with D unclear. Sequenced here: PBMCs, sampled at surgery. The TCR was taken from a male donor with early-stage non-small cell lung cancer. The CDR3 loop reads CASSPYGFEQYF. The CDR3 DNA is TGTGCCAGCAGCCCTTATGGGTTCGAGCAGTACTTC.